The source of this TCR beta chain is a study of blood T cells in healthy people across ages. The CDR3 loop spans 16 amino acids. With 6 bases clipped from V and 0 bases from J, the junction kept 10 bases outside the gene matches. Together with a sample-barcoded 5' primer, a J-beta primer mix was included in a second PCR lasting about 6 to 12 cycles. TCRdb re-called the 5' RACE reads through MiXCR, storing one row per CDR3 protein. The sample lists around 1.5 million distinct CDR3 sequences; about 31% were seen once. The chain joins TRBV12-3 or TRBV12-4 to TRBJ1-1; TRBD1 matches at 7 bases. The sequenced material came from blood. The receptor was isolated from a young woman in good health. CDR3 sequence: CASSSPTGSMNTEAFF. The CDR3 bases are TGTGCCAGCAGCAGCCCGACAGGGAGCATGAACACTGAAGCTTTCTTT.